These T cell receptor beta chains were read from a single sample in a study of T-cell memory formation after mild COVID-19. TCRdb re-analysed the 5' RACE reads in MiXCR, keeping a single row per CDR3 protein. The data hold around 180,000 distinct CDR3 sequences, with around 15% observed a single time. Sequencing was done on a sample of PBMCs or a T cell subset sorted from them (not recorded which). Source of these receptors: an adult woman who had mild COVID-19 (a few samples of this study predate the infection). Cell type and time point are not known. CDR3s include the opening cysteine and the closing phenylalanine or tryptophan. A D gene is named only where the DNA matches it firmly. Expanded clones get a size class; other rows say once, few or many, or leave the size out.

J gene	D gene	V gene	clone size	CDR3 DNA	CDR3 protein
TRBJ2-2	TRBD1	TRBV7-7	-	TGTGCTAGCAGCTTAGGGGACAGTGCCGGGGAGCTGTTTTTT	CASSLGDSAGELFF
TRBJ1-2	-	TRBV6-1	few	TGTGCCAGCAGTGAACCCGAACGCTATGGCTACACCTTC	CASSEPERYGYTF
TRBJ2-7	TRBD1	TRBV9	many	TGTGCCAGCAGCCCTCGGACAGGGTTCTACGAGCAGTACTTC	CASSPRTGFYEQYF
TRBJ2-5	-	TRBV7-9	few	TGTGCCAGCAGCTTAGTTTCCGGGGGAATGAGAGAGACCCAGTACTTC	CASSLVSGGMRETQYF
TRBJ2-2	TRBD1	TRBV5-1	-	TGCGCCAGCGATCCGACAGGGGTAAACACCGGGGAGCTGTTTTTT	CASDPTGVNTGELFF
TRBJ2-7	TRBD1	TRBV4-2	-	TGTGCCAGCAGCCAAGAAGGGACAGGCAGTACCTACGAGCAGTACTTC	CASSQEGTGSTYEQYF
TRBJ2-7	-	TRBV4-3	-	TGCGCCAGCAGCCCCGGACGGGGGGAGCAGTACTTC	CASSPGRGEQYF
TRBJ2-7	-	TRBV30	few	TGTGCCTGGAGTGTAGGGTCGGGAAGAGAGCAGTACTTC	CAWSVGSGREQYF
TRBJ2-1	TRBD2	TRBV3-1	-	TGTGCCAGCAGCCAAGATAGCCTAGCGGGAGTTTACAATGAGCAGTTCTTC	CASSQDSLAGVYNEQFF
TRBJ2-6	-	TRBV12-3/TRBV12-4	-	TGTGCCAGCAGTTTAGCGCTGAGGGTAACCGGGGCCAACGTCCTGACTTTC	CASSLALRVTGANVLTF
TRBJ1-1	-	TRBV14	few	TGTGCCAGCAGCCACGGAAAGAACACTGAAGCTTTCTTT	CASSHGKNTEAFF
TRBJ2-7	TRBD2	TRBV12-3/TRBV12-4	few	TGTGCCAGCAGTAGCCGACTAGCGGGCGGAGGTGGGGCGTCCCACGAGCAGTACTTC	CASSSRLAGGGGASHEQYF
TRBJ2-7	-	TRBV7-6	few	TGTGCCAGCAGCTTAGGGACAGCCCTCTACGAGCAGTACTTC	CASSLGTALYEQYF